A selection of T cell receptor beta chains follows, all from one sample in a study of blood T cell repertoires in COVID-19. Profiled with immunoSEQ multiplex PCR; TCRdb holds only in-frame clones, not every one. The sample lists tens of thousands of clones, about nine tenths seen once, with more than 3% in the top ten. Sequenced material: peripheral blood. The receptors originated from a man aged 60 to 75 with acute or convalescent COVID-19. Both conserved end residues are part of each CDR3. The D gene is left open where the match is weak. Expanded clones get a size class; other rows say once, few or many, or leave the size out.

D: NA; J: TRBJ1-1; size: NA; V: TRBV12-3/TRBV12-4; CDR3: CASTQGNTEAFF; DNA: TGTGCCAGCACCCAGGGGAACACTGAAGCTTTCTTT
D: NA; J: TRBJ1-1; size: NA; V: TRBV27; CDR3: CASSWGRDTEAFF; DNA: TGTGCCAGCAGTTGGGGGCGCGACACTGAAGCTTTCTTT
D: NA; J: TRBJ1-1; size: few; V: TRBV15; CDR3: CATSRVRSSGTEAFF; DNA: TGTGCCACCAGCAGAGTCAGGAGCTCAGGGACTGAAGCTTTCTTT
D: TRBD1; J: TRBJ2-2; size: NA; V: TRBV19; CDR3: CASRTGANTGELFF; DNA: TGTGCCAGTAGAACAGGGGCCAACACCGGGGAGCTGTTTTTT
D: NA; J: TRBJ1-5; size: NA; V: TRBV7-2; CDR3: CASSLVGGGGNQPQHF; DNA: TGTGCCAGCAGCTTAGTAGGGGGGGGTGGCAATCAGCCCCAGCATTTT
D: NA; J: TRBJ1-4; size: NA; V: TRBV4-3; CDR3: CASSQVSTDDNEKLFF; DNA: TGCGCCAGCAGCCAAGTATCGACAGATGATAATGAAAAACTGTTTTTT
D: TRBD2; J: TRBJ2-1; size: NA; V: TRBV7-6; CDR3: CASSFVASGRSYNEQFF; DNA: TGTGCCAGCAGCTTCGTGGCTAGCGGGAGGTCTTACAATGAGCAGTTCTTC
D: NA; J: TRBJ2-3; size: NA; V: TRBV20-1; CDR3: CSATGSDTQYF; DNA: TGCAGTGCTACGGGGTCAGATACGCAGTATTTT
D: TRBD1; J: TRBJ1-2; size: NA; V: TRBV7-9; CDR3: CAVTRLGTGRFSYGYTF; DNA: TGTGCCGTGACTCGTCTAGGGACAGGGAGGTTCAGCTATGGCTACACCTTC
D: NA; J: TRBJ1-4; size: few; V: TRBV27; CDR3: CASTGLDNEKLFF; DNA: TGTGCCAGCACTGGGCTGGATAATGAAAAACTGTTTTTT
D: TRBD1; J: TRBJ1-2; size: NA; V: TRBV19; CDR3: CASSALQGKRGYTF; DNA: TGTGCCAGTAGTGCCCTACAGGGGAAGCGTGGCTACACCTTC
D: NA; J: TRBJ1-1; size: few; V: TRBV12-3/TRBV12-4; CDR3: CASSGQGFTAFF; DNA: TGTGCCAGCAGTGGGCAGGGATTTACAGCTTTCTTT
D: NA; J: TRBJ1-6; size: NA; V: TRBV7-8; CDR3: CASSFRVRNSPLHF; DNA: TGTGCCAGCAGCTTCAGGGTCAGGAATTCACCCCTCCACTTT
D: TRBD1; J: TRBJ1-6; size: NA; V: TRBV18; CDR3: CASSRTGANSPLHF; DNA: TGTGCCAGCTCTCGGACAGGGGCCAATTCACCCCTCCACTTT
D: TRBD2; J: TRBJ2-1; size: NA; V: TRBV29-1; CDR3: CSVSLKRLAGDYNEQFF; DNA: TGCAGCGTTTCCTTGAAGAGGCTAGCGGGGGACTACAATGAGCAGTTCTTC
D: NA; J: TRBJ1-2; size: NA; V: TRBV19; CDR3: CASSIAGSNYGYTF; DNA: TGTGCCAGTAGTATCGCCGGGTCGAACTATGGCTACACCTTC
D: TRBD2; J: TRBJ2-5; size: NA; V: TRBV19; CDR3: CASSISAGDRETQYF; DNA: TGTGCCAGTAGTATAAGCGCGGGAGATCGAGAGACCCAGTACTTC
D: TRBD1; J: TRBJ2-1; size: NA; V: TRBV27; CDR3: CASSPRGQGRNEQFF; DNA: TGTGCCAGCAGTCCCAGGGGACAGGGGAGGAATGAGCAGTTCTTC
D: TRBD2; J: TRBJ2-7; size: NA; V: TRBV4-2; CDR3: CASSQALAGVYEQYF; DNA: TGTGCCAGCAGCCAAGCGCTAGCGGGAGTCTACGAGCAGTACTTC
D: TRBD1; J: TRBJ1-1; size: few; V: TRBV7-9; CDR3: CASSFGQGNTEAFF; DNA: TGTGCCAGCAGTTTCGGACAGGGTAACACTGAAGCTTTCTTT
D: TRBD1; J: TRBJ1-2; size: NA; V: TRBV19; CDR3: CASSIGQGRFGYTF; DNA: TGTGCCAGTAGTATCGGACAGGGGAGGTTCGGCTACACCTTC
D: NA; J: TRBJ1-1; size: NA; V: TRBV25-1; CDR3: CASVDRYTEAFF; DNA: TGTGCCAGCGTCGACAGGTACACTGAAGCTTTCTTT
D: TRBD1; J: TRBJ2-3; size: NA; V: TRBV30; CDR3: CAWSTDRGSTDTQYF; DNA: TGTGCCTGGAGTACGGACAGGGGGAGCACAGATACGCAGTATTTT
D: NA; J: TRBJ1-2; size: NA; V: TRBV6-5; CDR3: CASSYDGEDYGYTF; DNA: TGTGCCAGCAGTTACGACGGGGAGGACTATGGCTACACCTTC
D: TRBD2; J: TRBJ2-3; size: NA; V: TRBV19; CDR3: CASSTSGSLSWSTDTQYF; DNA: TGTGCCAGTAGTACTAGCGGGAGCCTTAGTTGGAGCACAGATACGCAGTATTTT
D: TRBD2; J: TRBJ2-5; size: NA; V: TRBV3-1/TRBV3-2; CDR3: CASSQAWASGTGETQYF; DNA: TGTGCCAGCAGCCAGGCATGGGCTAGCGGGACGGGAGAGACCCAGTACTTC
D: NA; J: TRBJ2-7; size: NA; V: TRBV5-6; CDR3: CASSLGGPYEQYF; DNA: TGTGCCAGCAGCTTGGGGGGCCCATACGAGCAGTACTTC
D: TRBD1; J: TRBJ1-4; size: NA; V: TRBV14; CDR3: CASSQDRTGIAGGEKLFF; DNA: TGTGCCAGCAGCCAAGATCGGACAGGGATTGCTGGGGGTGAAAAACTGTTTTTT
D: TRBD1; J: TRBJ1-5; size: NA; V: TRBV19; CDR3: CASSPRQTGWGNQPQHF; DNA: TGTGCCAGTAGCCCGCGCCAGACAGGGTGGGGCAATCAGCCCCAGCATTTT
D: TRBD1; J: TRBJ2-1; size: NA; V: TRBV2; CDR3: CASSRQGRANNEQFF; DNA: TGTGCCAGCAGCCGACAGGGGCGCGCGAACAATGAGCAGTTCTTC
D: NA; J: TRBJ2-1; size: NA; V: TRBV5-4; CDR3: CASSLVAEANEQFF; DNA: TGTGCCAGCAGCTTAGTAGCGGAAGCCAATGAGCAGTTCTTC
D: NA; J: TRBJ1-5; size: NA; V: TRBV30; CDR3: CAWSRTGRNQPQHF; DNA: TGTGCCTGGAGCAGAACAGGGCGCAATCAGCCCCAGCATTTT
D: NA; J: TRBJ2-7; size: NA; V: TRBV15; CDR3: CATSSTFGSFSYEQYF; DNA: TGTGCCACCAGCAGTACATTCGGGAGTTTCTCCTACGAGCAGTACTTC
D: TRBD1; J: TRBJ1-4; size: NA; V: TRBV7-9; CDR3: CASSKQGQANEKLFF; DNA: TGTGCCAGCAGCAAACAGGGGCAGGCTAATGAAAAACTGTTTTTT
D: TRBD1; J: TRBJ2-3; size: NA; V: TRBV5-1; CDR3: CASSFTPGQGGTDTQYF; DNA: TGCGCCAGCAGCTTTACTCCGGGACAGGGAGGCACAGATACGCAGTATTTT
D: NA; J: TRBJ2-7; size: NA; V: TRBV28; CDR3: CASLSGLTYEQYF; DNA: TGTGCCAGCCTCTCGGGACTTACCTACGAGCAGTACTTC
D: TRBD2; J: TRBJ2-1; size: NA; V: TRBV27; CDR3: CASSDQTLAGVSEQFF; DNA: TGTGCCAGCAGTGACCAGACCCTAGCGGGAGTATCTGAGCAGTTCTTC
D: TRBD1; J: TRBJ1-4; size: NA; V: TRBV5-6; CDR3: CASSPGTGNEKLFF; DNA: TGTGCCAGCAGTCCCGGGACAGGGAATGAAAAACTGTTTTTT
D: NA; J: TRBJ2-2; size: NA; V: TRBV19; CDR3: CASSFRLVATGELFF; DNA: TGTGCCAGTAGTTTCCGACTAGTCGCCACCGGGGAGCTGTTTTTT
D: TRBD2; J: TRBJ2-1; size: NA; V: TRBV19; CDR3: CASSAGTSGINEQFF; DNA: TGTGCCAGTAGTGCCGGGACTAGCGGGATTAATGAGCAGTTCTTC
D: TRBD1; J: TRBJ1-4; size: NA; V: TRBV5-6; CDR3: CASSSGTGIEKLFF; DNA: TGTGCCAGCAGCTCCGGGACAGGGATCGAAAAACTGTTTTTT